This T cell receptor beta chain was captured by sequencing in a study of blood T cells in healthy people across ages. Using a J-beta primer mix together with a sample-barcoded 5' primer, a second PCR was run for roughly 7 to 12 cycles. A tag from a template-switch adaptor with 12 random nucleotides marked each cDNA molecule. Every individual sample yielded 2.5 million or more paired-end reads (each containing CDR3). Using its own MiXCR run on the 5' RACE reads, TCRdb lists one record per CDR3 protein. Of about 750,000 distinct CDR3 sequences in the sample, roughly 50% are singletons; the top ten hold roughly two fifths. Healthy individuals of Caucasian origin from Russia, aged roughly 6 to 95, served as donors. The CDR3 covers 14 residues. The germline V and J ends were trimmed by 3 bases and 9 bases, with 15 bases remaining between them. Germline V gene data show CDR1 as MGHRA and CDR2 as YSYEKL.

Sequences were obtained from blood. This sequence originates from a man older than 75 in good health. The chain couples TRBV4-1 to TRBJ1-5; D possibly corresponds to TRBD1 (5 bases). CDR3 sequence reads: CASSHDSPGGPQHF. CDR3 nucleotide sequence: TGCGCCAGCAGCCACGACAGCCCCGGTGGGCCCCAGCATTTT.